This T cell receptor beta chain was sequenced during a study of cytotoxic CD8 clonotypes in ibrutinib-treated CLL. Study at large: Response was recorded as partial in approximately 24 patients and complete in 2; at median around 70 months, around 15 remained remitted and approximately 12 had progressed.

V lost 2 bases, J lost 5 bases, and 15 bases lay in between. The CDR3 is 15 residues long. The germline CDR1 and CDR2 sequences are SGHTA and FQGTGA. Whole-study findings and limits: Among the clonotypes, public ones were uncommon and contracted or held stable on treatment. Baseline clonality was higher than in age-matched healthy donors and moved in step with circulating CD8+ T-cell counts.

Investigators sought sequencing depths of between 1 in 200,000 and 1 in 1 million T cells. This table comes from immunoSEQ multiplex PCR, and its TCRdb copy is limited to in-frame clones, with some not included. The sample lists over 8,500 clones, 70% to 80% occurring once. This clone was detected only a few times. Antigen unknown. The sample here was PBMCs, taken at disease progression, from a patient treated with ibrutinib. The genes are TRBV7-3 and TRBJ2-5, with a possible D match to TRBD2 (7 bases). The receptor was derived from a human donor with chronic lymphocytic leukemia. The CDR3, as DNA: TGTGCCAGCAGCTTAGGGGCGGGGGCGATCGAGACCCAGTACTTC. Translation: CASSLGAGAIETQYF.